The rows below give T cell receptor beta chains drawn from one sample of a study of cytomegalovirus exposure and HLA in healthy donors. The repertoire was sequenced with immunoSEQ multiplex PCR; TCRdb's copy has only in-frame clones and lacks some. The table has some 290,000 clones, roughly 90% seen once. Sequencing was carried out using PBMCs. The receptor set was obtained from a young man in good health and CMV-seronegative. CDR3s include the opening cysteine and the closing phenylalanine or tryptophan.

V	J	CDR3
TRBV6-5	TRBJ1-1	CASSYSTGTTEAFF
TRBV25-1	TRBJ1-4	CASSEGTGFNEKLFF
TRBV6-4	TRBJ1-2	CASSASGGLGYTF
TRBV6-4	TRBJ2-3	CASSDSVIGGTDTQYF
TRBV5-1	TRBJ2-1	CASSLTGSSYNEQFF
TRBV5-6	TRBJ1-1	CASSLARTDPEAFF
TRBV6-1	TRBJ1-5	CASSEAVPGTVYNQPQHF
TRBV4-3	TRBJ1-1	CASSQGTGREAEAFF
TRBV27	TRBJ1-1	CASSRTGIPWAFF
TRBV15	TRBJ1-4	CATSSVTGGEEKLFF
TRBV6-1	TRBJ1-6	CASSEIRGNSPLHF
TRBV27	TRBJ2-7	CASSLWAGDYEQYF
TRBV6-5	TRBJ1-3	CASSYQQGESGNTIYF
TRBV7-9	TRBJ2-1	CASSPLQAAYNEQFF
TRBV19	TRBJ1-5	CASSIEGQGYQPQHF
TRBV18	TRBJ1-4	CASSLLDRVFEKLFF
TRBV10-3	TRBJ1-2	CATGQGSTGYTF
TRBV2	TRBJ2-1	CATLRDRALNEQFF
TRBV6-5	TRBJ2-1	CASSYSGEQFF
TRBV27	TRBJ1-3	CASSLSAGNTIYF
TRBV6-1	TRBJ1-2	CASSEGTGQIYGYTF
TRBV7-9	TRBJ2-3	CASSFGLAGAYF
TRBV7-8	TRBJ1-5	CASSLDRGSNQPQHF
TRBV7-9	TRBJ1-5	CASSSGVGNQPQHF
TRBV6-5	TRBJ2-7	CASSALQGSYEQYF
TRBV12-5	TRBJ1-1	CASGSSLNTEAFF
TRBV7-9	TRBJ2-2	CASSQDGTVNTGELFF
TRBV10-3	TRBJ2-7	CAISESAQPGHIYEQYF
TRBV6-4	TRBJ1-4	CASRVRGAGGGTNEKLFF
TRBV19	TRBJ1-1	CASDRGETEAFF
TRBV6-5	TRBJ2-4	CASSLGQGVVNIQYF
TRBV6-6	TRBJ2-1	CASSPMGLNNEQFF
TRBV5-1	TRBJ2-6	CASSFPADKSSGANVLTF
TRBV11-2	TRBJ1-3	CASSLGNTIYF
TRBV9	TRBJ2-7	CASSTGLSYEQYF
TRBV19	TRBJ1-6	CASSIAGGPTANSPLHF
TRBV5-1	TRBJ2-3	CASSLVVTAQIRRADTQYF
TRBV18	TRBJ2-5	CASSPGTPKGETQYF
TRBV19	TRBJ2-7	CASSWSQGPYEQYF
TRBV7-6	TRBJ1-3	CASSLGLQGAGNTIYF
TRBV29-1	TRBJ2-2	CSVESEVNTGELFF
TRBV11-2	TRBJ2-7	CASSLDLIRDRVYEQYF
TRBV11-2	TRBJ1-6	CASSLESPGSSYNSPLHF
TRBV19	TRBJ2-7	CASSIGSGMYEQYF
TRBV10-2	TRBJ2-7	CASSERTSGDGEQYF
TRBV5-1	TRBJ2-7	CASSLGQSWSYEQYF
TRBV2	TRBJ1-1	CASLPDSEAFF
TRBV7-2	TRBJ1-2	CASSFRDSGNYGYTF
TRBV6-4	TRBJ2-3	CASAGQGTDTQYF
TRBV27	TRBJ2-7	CASSWDRGYEQYF
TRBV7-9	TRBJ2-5	CASSPGATQYF
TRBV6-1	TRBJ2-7	CASNTYRAYEQYF
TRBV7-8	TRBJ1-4	CASSSRQGWDEKLFF
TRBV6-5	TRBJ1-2	CASSYDTGNYGYTF
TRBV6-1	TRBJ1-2	CASSVPLQGAYHGYTF
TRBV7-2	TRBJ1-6	CASSSSQTIVSPLHF
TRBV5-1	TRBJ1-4	CASSEQGLLGEKLFF